The clone carrying this TCR beta chain was counted between two and nine times. The antigen remains undetermined. These data are taken from a study of beta chain features in type 1 diabetes. The CDR3 extends over 12 amino acids. V was trimmed by 5 bases and J by 2 bases, leaving 10 bases between them. CDR1 and CDR2 (germline): SQVTM, ANQGSEA. Of the isolated RNA, all was reverse transcribed, and so the sequenced material was expressed TCRB transcripts. The data were produced by immunoSEQ multiplex PCR, yet TCRdb's version contains in-frame clones alone and is incomplete. The top ten hold more than 0.09% of the sample, which has 600,000 to 700,000 clones, 12% seen once. General observations from the study: When VDJ junctions were examined, type 1 diabetes patients showed fewer insertions and more deletions. All four CD4+ subsets from Type 1 diabetes patients carried moderately but significantly shorter TCRB CDR3s.

Sequenced: naive CD4+ T cells from blood. The rearrangement links TRBV29-1 to TRBJ2-7, with D perhaps matching TRBD2 (6 bases). The receptor was isolated from a man aged 25 to 40 with type 1 diabetes. The CDR3 coding sequence is TGCAGCGTTCGGGACTCGACCTACGAGCAGTACTTC. This encodes CSVRDSTYEQYF.